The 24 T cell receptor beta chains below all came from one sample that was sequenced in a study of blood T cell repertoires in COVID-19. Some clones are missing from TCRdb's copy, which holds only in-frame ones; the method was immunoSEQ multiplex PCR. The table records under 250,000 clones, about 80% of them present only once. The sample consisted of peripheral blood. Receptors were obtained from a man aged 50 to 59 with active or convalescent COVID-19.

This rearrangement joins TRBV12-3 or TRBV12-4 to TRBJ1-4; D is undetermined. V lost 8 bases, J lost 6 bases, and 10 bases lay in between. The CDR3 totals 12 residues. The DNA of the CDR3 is TGTGCCAGCGTGGGCGTGGATGAAAAACTGTTTTTT. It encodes CASVGVDEKLFF.

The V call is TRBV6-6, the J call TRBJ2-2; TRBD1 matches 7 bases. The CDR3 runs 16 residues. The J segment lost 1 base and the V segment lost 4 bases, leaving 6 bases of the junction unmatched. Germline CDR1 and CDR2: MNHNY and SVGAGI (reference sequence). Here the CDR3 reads CASSFGTEMNTGELFF. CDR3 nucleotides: TGTGCCAGCAGTTTTGGGACAGAGATGAACACCGGGGAGCTGTTTTTT.

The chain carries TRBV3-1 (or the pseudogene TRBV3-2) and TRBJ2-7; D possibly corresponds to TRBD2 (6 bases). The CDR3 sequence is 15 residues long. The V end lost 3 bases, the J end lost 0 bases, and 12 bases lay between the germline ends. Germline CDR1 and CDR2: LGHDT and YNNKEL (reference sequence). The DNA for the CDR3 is TGTGCCAGCAGCCAGGGCGGGGAAAGCTCCTACGAGCAGTACTTC. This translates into CASSQGGESSYEQYF.

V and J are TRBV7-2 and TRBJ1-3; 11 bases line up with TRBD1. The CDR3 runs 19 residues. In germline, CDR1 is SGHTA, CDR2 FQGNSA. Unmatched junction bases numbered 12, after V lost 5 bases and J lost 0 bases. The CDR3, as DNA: TGTGCCAGCAGCCCATGGGACAGGGGGTATCCCATCTCTGGAAACACCATATATTTT. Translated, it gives CASSPWDRGYPISGNTIYF.

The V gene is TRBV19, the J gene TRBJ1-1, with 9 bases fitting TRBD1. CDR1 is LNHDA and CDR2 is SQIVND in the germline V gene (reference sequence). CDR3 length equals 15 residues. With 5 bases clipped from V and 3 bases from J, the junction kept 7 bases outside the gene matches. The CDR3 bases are TGTGCCAGTAGTGTCACAGGGGGCGCGGACACTGAAGCTTTCTTT. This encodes CASSVTGGADTEAFF.

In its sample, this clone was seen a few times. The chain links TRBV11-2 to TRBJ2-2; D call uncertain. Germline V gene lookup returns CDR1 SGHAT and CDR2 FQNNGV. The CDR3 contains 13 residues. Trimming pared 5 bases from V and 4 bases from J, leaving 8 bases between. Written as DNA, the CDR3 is TGTGCCAGCAGCCCCCTAATCACCGGGGAGCTGTTTTTT. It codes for CASSPLITGELFF.

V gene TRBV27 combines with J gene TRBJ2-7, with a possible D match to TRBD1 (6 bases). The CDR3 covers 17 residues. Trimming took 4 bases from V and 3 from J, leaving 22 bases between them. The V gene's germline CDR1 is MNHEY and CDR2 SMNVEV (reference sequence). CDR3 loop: CASSSQSTGRPGYEQYF. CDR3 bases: TGTGCCAGCAGTTCACAATCGACAGGCCGGCCCGGCTACGAGCAGTACTTC.

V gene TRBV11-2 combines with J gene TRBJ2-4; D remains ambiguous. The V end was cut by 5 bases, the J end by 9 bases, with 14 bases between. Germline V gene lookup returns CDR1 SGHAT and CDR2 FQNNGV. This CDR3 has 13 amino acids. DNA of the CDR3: TGTGCCAGCAGCCAAGTGGCTGCAACCATTCAGTACTTC. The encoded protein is CASSQVAATIQYF.

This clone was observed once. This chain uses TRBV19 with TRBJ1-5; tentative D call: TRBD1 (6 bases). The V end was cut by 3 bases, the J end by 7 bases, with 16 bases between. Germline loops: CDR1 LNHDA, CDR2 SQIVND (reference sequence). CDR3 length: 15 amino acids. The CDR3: CASSMTGPHGQPQHF. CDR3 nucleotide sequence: TGTGCCAGTAGTATGACAGGTCCTCACGGGCAGCCCCAGCATTTT.

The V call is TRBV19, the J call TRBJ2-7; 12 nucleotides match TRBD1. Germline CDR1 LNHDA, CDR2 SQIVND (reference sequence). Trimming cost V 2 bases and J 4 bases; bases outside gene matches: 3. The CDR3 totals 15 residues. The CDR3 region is CASSITGQGAYEQYF. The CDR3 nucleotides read TGTGCCAGTAGTATAACGGGACAGGGGGCTTACGAGCAGTACTTC.

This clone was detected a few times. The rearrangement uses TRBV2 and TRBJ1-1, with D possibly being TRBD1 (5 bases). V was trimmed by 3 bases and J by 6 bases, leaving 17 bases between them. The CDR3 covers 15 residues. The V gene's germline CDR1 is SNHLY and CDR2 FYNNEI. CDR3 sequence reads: CASSDPRVKYPEAFF. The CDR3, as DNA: TGTGCCAGCAGTGACCCCAGGGTCAAGTACCCTGAAGCTTTCTTT.

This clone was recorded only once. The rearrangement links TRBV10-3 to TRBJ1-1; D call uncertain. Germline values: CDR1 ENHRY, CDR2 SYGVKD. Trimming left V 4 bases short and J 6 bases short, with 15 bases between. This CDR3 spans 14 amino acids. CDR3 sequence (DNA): TGTGCCATCAGTGCACAATTGGGGAGCGCTGAAGCTTTCTTT. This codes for CAISAQLGSAEAFF.

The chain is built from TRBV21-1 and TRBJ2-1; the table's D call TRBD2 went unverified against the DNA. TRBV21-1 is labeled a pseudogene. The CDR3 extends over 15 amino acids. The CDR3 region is CASNKQGLAGEQQFF. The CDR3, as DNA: TGTGCCAGCAACAAACAGGGACTAGCGGGGGAGCAGCAGTTCTTC.

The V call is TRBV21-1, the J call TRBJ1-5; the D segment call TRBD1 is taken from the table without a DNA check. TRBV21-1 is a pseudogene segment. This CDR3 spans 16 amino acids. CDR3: CASSTGTVSLKEPQHF. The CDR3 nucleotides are TGTGCCAGCAGCACCGGGACAGTGTCCCTAAAGGAGCCCCAGCATTTT.

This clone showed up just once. The CDR3 protein is CASSIPSGSNTGELFF. The CDR3 nucleotides read TGTGCCAGTAGTATACCCAGCGGATCGAACACCGGGGAGCTGTTTTTT. V and J are TRBV19 and TRBJ2-2; a weak D match, TRBD2 (5 bases). Germline V gene data show CDR1 as LNHDA and CDR2 as SQIVND (reference sequence). There are 16 residues in the CDR3. With 2 bases removed from V and 0 bases from J, the gap between germline ends came to 10 bases.

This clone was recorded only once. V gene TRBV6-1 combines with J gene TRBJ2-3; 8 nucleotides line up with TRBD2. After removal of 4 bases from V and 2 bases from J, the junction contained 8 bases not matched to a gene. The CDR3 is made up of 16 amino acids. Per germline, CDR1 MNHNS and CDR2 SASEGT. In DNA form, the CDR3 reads TGTGCCAGCAGTGGAATAGCGGGGACGACCACAGATACGCAGTATTTT. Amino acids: CASSGIAGTTTDTQYF.

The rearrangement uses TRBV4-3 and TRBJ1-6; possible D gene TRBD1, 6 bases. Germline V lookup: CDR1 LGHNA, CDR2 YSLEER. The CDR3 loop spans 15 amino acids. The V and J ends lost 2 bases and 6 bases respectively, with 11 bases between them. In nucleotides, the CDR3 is TGCGCCAGCAGCCAAAATACAGGGACTAATTCACCCCTCCACTTT. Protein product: CASSQNTGTNSPLHF.

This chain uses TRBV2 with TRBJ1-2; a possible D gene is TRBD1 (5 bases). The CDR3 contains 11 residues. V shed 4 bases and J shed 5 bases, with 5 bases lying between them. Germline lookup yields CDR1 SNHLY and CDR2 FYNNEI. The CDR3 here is CASSGQYGYTF. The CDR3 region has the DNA TGTGCCAGCAGTGGACAGTATGGCTACACCTTC.

The CDR3 loop reads CASSPPGGSGTQYF. In DNA form, the CDR3 reads TGTGCCAGTAGTCCCCCAGGGGGTTCTGGTACGCAGTATTTT. The chain employs TRBV19 and TRBJ2-3; 7 bases match TRBD1. V shed 5 bases, J shed 8 bases, and the junction held 10 bases outside the gene matches. The CDR3 spans 14 residues. Germline values: CDR1 LNHDA, CDR2 SQIVND (reference sequence).

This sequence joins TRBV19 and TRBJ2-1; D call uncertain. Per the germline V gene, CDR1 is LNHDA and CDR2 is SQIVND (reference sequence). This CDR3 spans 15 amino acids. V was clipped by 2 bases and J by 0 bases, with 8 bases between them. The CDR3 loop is CASSILANSYNEQFF. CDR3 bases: TGTGCCAGTAGTATATTGGCAAACTCCTACAATGAGCAGTTCTTC.

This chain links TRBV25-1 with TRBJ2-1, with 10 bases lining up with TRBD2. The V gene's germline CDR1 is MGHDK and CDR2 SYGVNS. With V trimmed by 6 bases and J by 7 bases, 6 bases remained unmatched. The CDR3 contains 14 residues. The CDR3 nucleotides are TGTGCCAGCAGCCCCGGACTAGCGGTGAATGAGCAGTTCTTC. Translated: CASSPGLAVNEQFF.

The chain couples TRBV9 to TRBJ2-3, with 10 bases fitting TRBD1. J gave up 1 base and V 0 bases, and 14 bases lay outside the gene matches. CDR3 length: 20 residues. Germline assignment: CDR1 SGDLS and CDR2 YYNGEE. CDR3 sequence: CASSVDYYRTGGDGTDTQYF. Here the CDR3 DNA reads TGTGCCAGCAGCGTAGACTATTATAGGACAGGGGGGGATGGCACAGATACGCAGTATTTT.

DNA for the CDR3: TGTGCCAGCAGCCCCGGAGTCTATGGCTACACCTTC. Its translation is CASSPGVYGYTF. The chain carries TRBV7-9 and TRBJ1-2, with D unresolved. Germline CDR1 reads SEHNR; CDR2 reads FQNEAQ (reference sequence). This CDR3 has 12 amino acids. V was trimmed by 5 bases and J by 4 bases, leaving 8 bases between them.

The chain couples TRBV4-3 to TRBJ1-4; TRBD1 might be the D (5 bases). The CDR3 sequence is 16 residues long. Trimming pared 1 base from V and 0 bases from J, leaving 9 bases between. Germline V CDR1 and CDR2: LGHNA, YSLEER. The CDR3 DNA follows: TGCGCCAGCAGCCAAGGGGGCGGCTCAACTAATGAAAAACTGTTTTTT. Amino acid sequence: CASSQGGGSTNEKLFF.